Listed here are 19 T cell receptor beta chains from one sample, sequenced in a study of cytomegalovirus exposure and HLA in healthy donors. Primers for the PCR totalled 60 Vbeta and 13 Jbeta. Some clones are missing from TCRdb's copy, which holds only in-frame ones; the method was immunoSEQ multiplex PCR. Of about 170,000 clones in the sample, around three quarters are singletons; the top ten hold 2% to 2.5%. Specimen: PBMCs. Receptors originate from a woman aged 25 to 39 in good health and CMV-seropositive.

The chain recombines TRBV7-9 with TRBJ1-3; 8 nucleotides match TRBD1. This CDR3 is built from 15 residues. Germline V gives CDR1 SEHNR, CDR2 FQNEAQ (reference sequence). Trimming at V came to 7 bases and at J to 0 bases, leaving 5 bases not matched to a gene. This chain's CDR3 is CASTRQGFSGNTIYF. In DNA form, the CDR3 reads TGTGCCAGCACCCGACAGGGGTTCTCTGGAAACACCATATATTTT.

The V call is TRBV19, the J call TRBJ1-2; D not certain. V lost 5 bases and J 0 bases, leaving 10 bases between the germline ends. The CDR3 spans 14 residues. Germline V gives CDR1 LNHDA, CDR2 SQIVND (reference sequence). DNA for the CDR3: TGTGCCAGTAGTCCCGACGGAGCTAACTATGGCTACACCTTC. It translates to CASSPDGANYGYTF.

The chain couples TRBV11-2 to TRBJ2-3, with TRBD2 matching 12 bases. With V trimmed by 0 bases and J by 2 bases, 9 bases remained unmatched. Germline CDR1 and CDR2: SGHAT and FQNNGV. The CDR3 has 19 amino acids. CDR3 residues: CASSLDRASGRAITDTQYF. Written as DNA, the CDR3 is TGTGCCAGCAGCTTAGATAGGGCTAGCGGGAGGGCGATCACAGATACGCAGTATTTT.

The rearrangement links TRBV6-1 to TRBJ2-7; a weak D match, TRBD1 (5 bases). Germline V lookup: CDR1 MNHNS, CDR2 SASEGT. This CDR3 has 13 amino acids. V lost 4 bases and J 6 bases, leaving 13 bases between the germline ends. CDR3 residues: CASSGQGIGEQYF. CDR3 DNA sequence: TGTGCCAGCAGTGGTCAGGGTATCGGCGAGCAGTACTTC.

The chain is built from TRBV5-6 and TRBJ2-5, with TRBD1 identical over 8 bases. The DNA end is a closer match to TRBJ2-7, so the J assignment may be wrong. The CDR3 runs to 14 residues. In germline, CDR1 is SGHDT, CDR2 YYEEEE. CDR3 in DNA: TGTGCCAGCAGCTTCGACAGGGGCTCCTACGAGCAGTACTTC. It encodes CASSFDRGSYEQYF.

This rearrangement joins TRBV10-3 to TRBJ2-7; possibly TRBD2 for D (5 bases). The CDR3 sequence is 13 residues long. CDR1 is ENHRY, CDR2 SYGVKD, per germline. V lost 7 bases, J lost 0 bases, and 10 bases lay in between. CDR3 DNA sequence: TGTGCCATCAAGCGGCAGAGCTCCTACGAGCAGTACTTC. Encoded protein: CAIKRQSSYEQYF.

This clone has just a few counts. The chain joins TRBV2 to TRBJ1-1; 7 bases align to TRBD1. The CDR3 covers 12 residues. Germline values: CDR1 SNHLY, CDR2 FYNNEI. CDR3 amino acids: CVSGQSDLRAFF. The CDR3 coding sequence is TGTGTGTCGGGACAGTCGGACTTGCGAGCTTTCTTT.

The chain joins TRBV30 to TRBJ1-1, with 7 positions matching TRBD1. The V gene end was trimmed by 5 bases and the J gene end by 0 bases; junction bases not matched to a gene: 3. The CDR3 has 13 amino acids. In germline, CDR1 is GTSNPN, CDR2 SVGIG (reference sequence). The CDR3 sequence is CAWLGQMNTEAFF. CDR3 DNA: TGTGCCTGGTTGGGACAGATGAACACTGAAGCTTTCTTT.

The chain employs TRBV12-2 and TRBJ2-5; the D call of TRBD2 is as the table states it, not checked on the DNA. TRBV12-2 is flagged as a pseudogene. The CDR3 runs 18 residues. The DNA of the CDR3 is TGTGCAAGTCGCTTAGTTCGAGCGGGGAGGAGGTTGCAAGAGACCCAGTACTTC. This gives the protein CASRLVRAGRRLQETQYF.

The chain recombines TRBV9 with TRBJ2-5; D perhaps matches TRBD2 (6 bases). Germline assignment: CDR1 SGDLS and CDR2 YYNGEE. The CDR3 is 15 amino acids. Between the trimmed V and J ends, which lost 0 bases and 5 bases, there was a span of 14 bases. The CDR3, as DNA: TGTGCCAGCAGCGTAGGGCAGGCCGCGGGGGAGACCCAGTACTTC. Amino acid sequence: CASSVGQAAGETQYF. The full variable domain, with the rest looked up from reference TRBV9 and TRBJ2-5, is DSGVTQTPKHLITATGQRVTLRCSPRSGDLSVYWYQQSLDQGLQFLIQYYNGEERAKGNILERFSAQQFPDLHSELNLSSLELGDSALYFCASSVGQAAGETQYFGPGTRLLVL.

J is TRBJ2-7 and V is TRBV5-1, with D perhaps TRBD2 (5 bases). V lost 0 bases and J lost 4, with 8 bases in between. The CDR3 runs to 13 residues. In germline, CDR1 is SGHRS, CDR2 YFSETQ. The CDR3 loop is CASSLESGYEQYF. CDR3 sequence (DNA): TGCGCCAGCAGCTTGGAATCGGGGTACGAGCAGTACTTC. Full variable domain (remainder filled in from reference TRBV5-1 and TRBJ2-7): KAGVTQTPRYLIKTRGQQVTLSCSPISGHRSVSWYQQTPGQGLQFLFEYFSETQRNKGNFPGRFSGRQFSNSRSEMNVSTLELGDSALYLCASSLESGYEQYFGPGTRLTVT.

The rearrangement joins TRBV16 to TRBJ2-1, with D possibly matching TRBD1 (6 bases). CDR3 length: 16 amino acids. V was pared by 1 base and J by 3 bases, with 13 bases between. Germline loops: CDR1 KGHSY, CDR2 FQNENV. The CDR3 protein is CASSQFPQGVYNEQFF. CDR3 bases: TGTGCCAGCAGCCAATTTCCACAGGGAGTCTACAATGAGCAGTTCTTC.

The chain carries TRBV7-9 and TRBJ2-1; tentative D call: TRBD2 (6 bases). V was shortened by 4 bases and J by 7 bases, with 14 bases between the two germline ends. The length of the CDR3 is 14 residues. The germline CDR1 and CDR2 sequences are SEHNR and FQNEAQ (reference sequence). The CDR3 sequence is CASSSRWGENEQFF. CDR3 DNA: TGTGCCAGCAGCTCCCGGTGGGGGGAGAATGAGCAGTTCTTC. The full variable domain, rest sourced from reference TRBV7-9 and TRBJ2-1, is DTGVSQNPRHKITKRGQNVTFRCDPISEHNRLYWYRQTLGQGPEFLTYFQNEAQLEKSRLLSDRFSAERPKGSFSTLEIQRTEQGDSAMYLCASSSRWGENEQFFGPGTRLTVL.

This chain connects TRBV7-9 to TRBJ2-5; 7 bases map to TRBD2. The CDR3 contains 14 residues. Germline CDR1 is SEHNR and CDR2 is FQNEAQ (reference sequence). V trimming: 4 bases; J trimming: 4 bases; junction bases outside the gene matches: 6. The CDR3 reads CASSYVAGVETQYF. CDR3 sequence (DNA): TGTGCCAGCAGCTATGTGGCGGGGGTAGAGACCCAGTACTTC.

There are a few counts of this clone. J is TRBJ2-7 and V is TRBV7-2; a weak D match, TRBD2 (6 bases). The V gene's germline CDR1 is SGHTA and CDR2 FQGNSA. There are 14 residues in the CDR3. Trimming left V 1 base short and J 4 bases short, with 11 bases between. The CDR3 region is CASSLGWGDYEQYF. CDR3 bases: TGTGCCAGCAGCTTAGGATGGGGGGATTACGAGCAGTACTTC.

CDR3 DNA: TGCGCCAGCTCGCTTGGGAGCTCCTATAATTCACCCCTCCACTTT. Its protein product is CASSLGSSYNSPLHF. The rearrangement joins TRBV4-1 to TRBJ1-6; D is unresolved. The V and J ends lost 8 bases and 0 bases respectively, with 11 bases between them. The CDR3 is made up of 15 amino acids. CDR1 MGHRA and CDR2 YSYEKL come from the germline V gene.

V gene TRBV5-1 combines with J gene TRBJ1-4, with a tentative D call TRBD1 (6 bases). CDR3 length: 16 amino acids. V was clipped by 4 bases and J by 3 bases, with 16 bases between them. Germline CDR1 reads SGHRS; CDR2 reads YFSETQ. CDR3 amino acids: CASSDTGIGANEKLFF. As DNA, the CDR3 is TGCGCCAGCAGCGATACAGGGATCGGGGCTAATGAAAAACTGTTTTTT.

V usage is TRBV5-1 and J usage is TRBJ1-2; 7 bases align to TRBD1. The junction had 6 bases not matched to a gene; V was cut back by 0 bases and J by 7 bases. The CDR3 loop spans 14 amino acids. Germline CDR1 and CDR2: SGHRS and YFSETQ. Here the CDR3 DNA reads TGCGCCAGCAGCTTGGACACAGGGGATCGTGGCTACACCTTC. Its protein is CASSLDTGDRGYTF.

The genes are TRBV4-3 and TRBJ1-6, with D unresolved. Trimming shortened V by 8 bases and J by 5 bases, and 10 bases separated the two germline ends. Germline V gene data show CDR1 as LGHNA and CDR2 as YSLEER. The length of the CDR3 is 13 residues. In DNA, the CDR3 is TGCGCCAGCTCCGGAGCTGATAATTCACCCCTCCACTTT. The encoded protein is CASSGADNSPLHF.